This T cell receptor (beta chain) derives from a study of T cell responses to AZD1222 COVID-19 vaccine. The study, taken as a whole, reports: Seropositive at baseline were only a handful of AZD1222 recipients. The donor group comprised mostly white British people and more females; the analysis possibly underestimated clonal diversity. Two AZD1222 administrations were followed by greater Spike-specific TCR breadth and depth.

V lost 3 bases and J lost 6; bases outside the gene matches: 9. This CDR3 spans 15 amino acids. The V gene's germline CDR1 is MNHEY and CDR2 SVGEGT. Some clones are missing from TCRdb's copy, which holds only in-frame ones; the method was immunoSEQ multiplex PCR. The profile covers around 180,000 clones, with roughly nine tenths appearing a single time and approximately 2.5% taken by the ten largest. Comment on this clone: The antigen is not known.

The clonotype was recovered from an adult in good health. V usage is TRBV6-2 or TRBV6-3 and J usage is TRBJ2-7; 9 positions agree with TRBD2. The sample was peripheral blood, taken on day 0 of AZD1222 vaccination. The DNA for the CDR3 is TGTGCCAGCAGTTATCTTGGGGTAGCGGGAGTCGAGCAGTACTTC. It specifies CASSYLGVAGVEQYF.